These T cell receptor beta chains were read from a single sample in a study of early stage breast cancer tumors. This table comes from immunoSEQ multiplex PCR, and its TCRdb copy is limited to in-frame clones, with some not included. The table has tens of thousands of clones, 85% to 95% seen once. The sample was blood. These receptors came from a person between 65 and 79 years old with breast cancer. CDR3s include the opening cysteine and the closing phenylalanine or tryptophan. D genes are given only for firm matches. Size is stated for part of the rows, as once, few or many counts, or as a class when the clone is expanded.

j_call d_call clone_size v_call cdr3_nt cdr3_aa
TRBJ2-2 - few TRBV14 TGTGCCAGCAGTCGAGCCCGGGCAGCGGTTAACACCGGGGAGCTGTTTTTT CASSRARAAVNTGELFF
TRBJ2-4 TRBD1 once TRBV19 TGTGCCAGTAGTATATCGGGGGACAGGGCCAAAAACATTCAGTACTTC CASSISGDRAKNIQYF
TRBJ2-1 TRBD2 - TRBV7-3 TGTGCCAGCAGCCACTGGGGAGGTAGCGGGAGGACCACCTACAATGAGCAGTTCTTC CASSHWGGSGRTTYNEQFF
TRBJ2-3 TRBD1 - TRBV28 TGTGCCAGCAGGCCGACAGGGTTGGGCACAGATACGCAGTATTTT CASRPTGLGTDTQYF
TRBJ2-5 - - TRBV4-2 TGTGCCAGCAGCCAAGAGAGGATAGGAGCGGGTGGCCAAGAGACCCAGTACTTC CASSQERIGAGGQETQYF
TRBJ1-3 TRBD1 - TRBV30 TGTGCCTGGAGTGGGGACAGTTTCCGCGACTTCTCTGGAAACACCATATATTTT CAWSGDSFRDFSGNTIYF
TRBJ1-3 TRBD1 - TRBV5-5 TGTGCCAGCAGCCCGTTAAGGACAGGCGCGTACTCTGGAAACACCATATATTTT CASSPLRTGAYSGNTIYF
TRBJ1-2 TRBD1 - TRBV19 TGTGCCAGTAGTATAGTCGGGACAGCGACTAACTATGGCTACACCTTC CASSIVGTATNYGYTF
TRBJ1-6 - - TRBV7-9 TGTGCCAGCAGCTTATCTCGTGTTAATATAAATTCACCCCTCCACTTT CASSLSRVNINSPLHF
TRBJ2-7 TRBD2 once TRBV7-2 TGTGCCAGCAGCCCTGTTACGGGAGGGGATCGAAAGCAGTACTTC CASSPVTGGDRKQYF
TRBJ2-1 TRBD2 - TRBV4-2 TGTGCCAGCAGCCAAGATCCGACTAGCGGGGGGGCCCTCTCCTACAATGAGCAGTTCTTC CASSQDPTSGGALSYNEQFF
TRBJ2-7 - - TRBV10-3 TGTGCCATCAGTGAGTGGACTTACGAGCAGTACTTC CAISEWTYEQYF
TRBJ1-1 - - TRBV11-2 TGTGCCAGCAGCTTAGGACACTTGAACACTGAAGCTTTCTTT CASSLGHLNTEAFF
TRBJ1-5 - few TRBV19 TGTGCCAGTAGAGACCCCGGGGGAGGGAGCAATCAGCCCCAGCATTTT CASRDPGGGSNQPQHF
TRBJ2-3 TRBD1 once TRBV27 TGTGCCAGCAGTCCCCGACAGGGCGGTACGCAGTATTTT CASSPRQGGTQYF
TRBJ1-3 - - TRBV2 TGTGCCAGCAGTCTAGACTCCTCTGGAAACACCATATATTTT CASSLDSSGNTIYF
TRBJ2-5 TRBD2 once TRBV5-4 TGTGCCAGCAGCTTGGCGGGAGGTCAAGAGACCCAGTACTTC CASSLAGGQETQYF
TRBJ1-6 - - TRBV6-5 TGTGCCAGCAGTTACGGCGGGGGGGATAATTCACCCCTCCACTTT CASSYGGGDNSPLHF
TRBJ2-4 - - TRBV2 TGTGCCAGCAGTGATGGGTACGGAGACATTCAGTACTTC CASSDGYGDIQYF
TRBJ2-7 TRBD2 - TRBV4-2 TGTGCCAGCAGCCAAGTGGTGGCTAGCGGGGTCTACGAGCAGTACTTC CASSQVVASGVYEQYF
TRBJ1-1 - - TRBV5-4 TGTGCCAGCATCCGACAGCCAATGAACACTGAAGCTTTCTTT CASIRQPMNTEAFF
TRBJ2-7 TRBD2 - TRBV10-1 TGCGCCAGCAGTGGTAGCGGGCTAAACGAGCAGTACTTC CASSGSGLNEQYF
TRBJ2-3 TRBD2 - TRBV6-1 TGTGCCAGCCGAAGGGAGCTAGCGGTTACAGATACGCAGTATTTT CASRRELAVTDTQYF
TRBJ2-3 TRBD2 - TRBV5-6 TGTGCCAGCAGCTTGGCCGGGGGGAGAGATACGCAGTATTTT CASSLAGGRDTQYF
TRBJ2-7 TRBD1 - TRBV5-6 TGTGCCAGCAGCTTGGTAGACAGGGTGGCTGAGCAGTACTTC CASSLVDRVAEQYF
TRBJ2-2 TRBD2 - TRBV7-6 TGTGCCAGCAGCTTATACAAGCGGGAGAGCGGGGAGCTGTTTTTT CASSLYKRESGELFF
TRBJ2-2 - - TRBV6-1 TGTGCCAGCATCCCTTTGGCAGAGGACACCGGGGAGCTGTTTTTT CASIPLAEDTGELFF
TRBJ1-5 - few TRBV20-1 TGCAGTGCATTGGCCTGGCCCCAGCATTTT CSALAWPQHF
TRBJ1-5 TRBD1 - TRBV30 TGTGCCTGGAGGGACAGGGGGCGGGAGCCCCAGCATTTT CAWRDRGREPQHF